This record covers a single T cell receptor beta chain. Its antigen is currently unknown. This entry comes from a study of T cell responses to AZD1222 COVID-19 vaccine. Study-level points and caveats: Repertoires were obtained only post-peak T cell response. The sample set comprised mostly white British donors with more females, and clonal diversity was possibly underestimated. An increase in Spike-specific TCR breadth and depth was observed after two AZD1222 doses.

The repertoire was sequenced with immunoSEQ multiplex PCR; TCRdb's copy has only in-frame clones and lacks some. The table lists about 110,000 clones, approximately 92% of them singletons. Germline values: CDR1 SGHTA, CDR2 FQGTGA. The ends were cut back, 5 bases at V and 8 bases at J, with 18 bases in the middle. This CDR3 is 14 amino acids long. The receptor was isolated from an adult in good health. Sample: peripheral blood, taken on day 0 of AZD1222 vaccination. This sequence joins TRBV7-3 and TRBJ1-2, with D perhaps matching TRBD1 (5 bases). CDR3 loop: CASSPSAGPEGYTF. The CDR3 DNA sequence: TGTGCCAGCAGCCCCTCGGCAGGGCCGGAGGGCTACACCTTC. Looking up the rest from reference TRBV7-3 and TRBJ1-2 gives the full variable domain: GAGVSQTPSNKVTEKGKYVELRCDPISGHTALYWYRQSLGQGPEFLIYFQGTGAADDSGLPNDRFFAVRPEGSVSTLKIQRTERGDSAVYLCASSPSAGPEGYTFGSGTRLTVV.